The 18 T cell receptor beta chains given below trace back to one sample, sequenced in a study of T cell responses to AZD1222 COVID-19 vaccine listed by TCRdb under 2021. This sample's time point label indicates: baseline before first vaccination. The library was obtained by the immunoSEQ multiplex PCR assay. TCRdb's version of the immuneACCESS table is confined to in-frame rearrangements and falls short of the full clone set. An unresolved V gene accounts for under half of the shortfall where checked; the remainder is of unknown origin. The sample table contains 170,000 or so clones; only one count was recorded for 90% of them. The ten biggest clones cover roughly 1.6% of the sample. The sequenced sample was peripheral blood, obtained on day 0 of AZD1222 vaccination. All receptors come from an adult in good health.

The V and J genes are TRBV5-1 and TRBJ1-3, with D maybe TRBD1 (5 bases). Trimming removed 5 bases at V and 1 base at J, with 10 bases between. Germline CDR1 SGHRS, CDR2 YFSETQ. This CDR3 is built from 14 residues. CDR3 loop: CASRIRESGNTIYF. The CDR3 nucleotides are TGCGCCAGCAGAATCAGGGAATCTGGAAACACCATATATTTT.

The chain carries TRBV7-9 and TRBJ2-7, with 8 bases that match TRBD1. There are 14 residues in the CDR3. V lost 5 bases to trimming and J lost 3 bases; unmatched junction nucleotides: 6. From germline, CDR1 is SEHNR and CDR2 FQNEAQ (reference sequence). CDR3 in amino acids: CASSNDRGLYEQYF. The CDR3 DNA reads as TGTGCCAGCAGCAATGACAGGGGACTCTACGAGCAGTACTTC.

The chain employs TRBV21-1 and TRBJ1-5; the D call in the table, TRBD1, was not verified against the DNA. TRBV21-1 is noted as a pseudogene. The length of the CDR3 is 16 residues. The CDR3 here is CASSPRQGSRDQPQHF. DNA of the CDR3: TGTGCCAGCAGCCCCCGACAGGGGTCGCGGGATCAGCCCCAGCATTTT.

The chain joins TRBV7-2 to TRBJ1-4; D remains unclear. V lost 2 bases and J lost 0, with 4 bases in between. Germline V gene lookup returns CDR1 SGHTA and CDR2 FQGNSA. This CDR3 has 14 residues. The CDR3 here is CASSLRATNEKLFF. Written as DNA, the CDR3 is TGTGCCAGCAGCTTACGCGCAACTAATGAAAAACTGTTTTTT.

The chain couples TRBV9 to TRBJ1-6; no definite D call. Looked up from germline, CDR1 is SGDLS and CDR2 is YYNGEE. The CDR3 sequence is 14 residues long. V gave up 3 bases and J gave up 6 bases, with 10 bases separating them. The CDR3 sequence: CASSGRHSNSPLHF. The DNA of the CDR3 is TGTGCCAGCAGCGGACGCCACTCTAATTCACCCCTCCACTTT.

Concerning this clone itself: The DNA is left out, because the CDR3 cannot be placed on it with certainty; the CDR3 is given as TCRdb lists it. CDR3 amino acids: CASSLGMGGSYEQYF. The chain joins TRBV28 to TRBJ2-7; whether TRBD2, the table's D call, matches the DNA was not checked. The CDR3 length equals 15 residues, ends included. Germline CDR1 reads MDHEN; CDR2 reads SYDVKM.

This clone was counted between two and nine times. The rearrangement joins TRBV7-9 to TRBJ2-3; 8 bases map to TRBD1. The CDR3 is 15 amino acids. Germline V gives CDR1 SEHNR, CDR2 FQNEAQ (reference sequence). With 1 base clipped from V and 0 bases from J, the junction kept 0 bases outside the gene matches. The CDR3 nucleotides read TGTGCCAGCAGCTTAGGGACAGGGAGCACAGATACGCAGTATTTT. Its protein is CASSLGTGSTDTQYF.

V usage is TRBV2 and J usage is TRBJ1-5; no firm D call. The CDR3 runs to 14 residues. CDR1 is SNHLY, CDR2 FYNNEI, per germline. V lost 7 bases, J lost 0 bases, and 10 bases lay in between. CDR3 region: CASTGLNSNQPQHF. DNA for the CDR3: TGTGCCAGCACGGGGTTGAATAGCAATCAGCCCCAGCATTTT.

V gene TRBV28 combines with J gene TRBJ1-2; D is unclear. Looked up from germline, CDR1 is MDHEN and CDR2 is SYDVKM. Trimming shortened V by 8 bases and J by 8 bases, and 3 bases separated the two germline ends. The CDR3 totals 8 residues. CDR3 DNA: TGTGCCAGCGGGGGCTACACCTTC. It yields the protein CASGGYTF.

This chain uses TRBV2 with TRBJ1-6; D uncertain. Germline CDR1 SNHLY, CDR2 FYNNEI. The germline V and J ends were trimmed by 1 base and 10 bases, with 17 bases remaining between them. CDR3 length equals 16 residues. The DNA of the CDR3 is TGTGCCAGCAGTGAAGGTCTGATCACCGCGAGGTCACCCCTCCACTTT. This encodes CASSEGLITARSPLHF.

V and J are TRBV6-2 or TRBV6-3 and TRBJ1-5; no definite D call. Trimming pared 0 bases from V and 0 bases from J, leaving 6 bases between. This CDR3 comprises 15 residues. Germline loops: CDR1 MNHEY, CDR2 SVGEGT. Written as DNA, the CDR3 is TGTGCCAGCAGTTACTCGCGTGTTAGCAATCAGCCCCAGCATTTT. It specifies CASSYSRVSNQPQHF.

V and J are TRBV18 and TRBJ1-2; tentative D call: TRBD1 (5 bases). The V gene's germline CDR1 is KGHSH and CDR2 LQKENI. CDR3 length: 13 amino acids. The germline V and J ends were trimmed by 0 bases and 3 bases, with 5 bases remaining between them. CDR3 protein: CASSPPGHYGYTF. In DNA, the CDR3 is TGTGCCAGCTCACCACCGGGGCACTATGGCTACACCTTC.

The genes are TRBV27 and TRBJ1-5; 8 bases fit TRBD1. The CDR3 spans 15 residues. The germline gives CDR1 MNHEY, CDR2 SMNVEV (reference sequence). With 6 bases clipped from V and 6 bases from J, the junction kept 10 bases outside the gene matches. The CDR3 coding sequence is TGTGCCAGCAGGGGTTTAGGACAGGGCAGTCAGCCCCAGCATTTT. Its translation is CASRGLGQGSQPQHF.

The gene calls are TRBV30 and TRBJ1-2, with D unclear. The germline V gene encodes CDR1 GTSNPN and CDR2 SVGIG (reference sequence). The CDR3 consists of 14 residues. V dropped 4 bases and J dropped 0 bases, with 12 bases sitting between them. The CDR3 DNA reads as TGTGCCTGGACTTTTTACACGACTAACTATGGCTACACCTTC. Translated, it gives CAWTFYTTNYGYTF.

This chain's CDR3 is CASSEDLRGSLETQYF. For the CDR3, the DNA is TGTGCCAGCAGCGAGGACCTCAGGGGATCCTTGGAGACCCAGTACTTC. The chain carries TRBV9 and TRBJ2-5, with D tentatively TRBD1 (6 bases). The V gene's germline CDR1 is SGDLS and CDR2 YYNGEE. The CDR3 loop spans 16 amino acids. V was pared by 3 bases and J by 5 bases, with 20 bases between.

As to this clone: One end of the junction is discordant with germline, which a read error may explain. This chain links TRBV27 with TRBJ1-2; TRBD1 matches at 7 bases. The CDR3 sequence is 14 residues long. Looked up from germline, CDR1 is MNHEY and CDR2 is SMNVEV (reference sequence). DNA for the CDR3: TGTGCCAGCAGTTCCCTCGGACAGGCCCGGGAGGCTGCCTTC. Encoded protein: CASSSLGQAREAAF.

The CDR3 sequence: CASTPLPQGNQPQHF. The CDR3 DNA is TGTGCCAGCACCCCCCTCCCACAGGGGAATCAGCCCCAGCATTTT. V is TRBV6-5 and J is TRBJ1-5, with 7 nucleotides matching TRBD1. Losses at the gene ends were 7 bases for V and 4 bases for J; bases not matched to a gene: 10. The CDR3 totals 15 residues. The germline CDR1 and CDR2 sequences are MNHEY and SVGAGI.

The rearrangement links TRBV2 to TRBJ1-4, with D hard to call. With 4 bases removed from V and 7 bases from J, the gap between germline ends came to 19 bases. Per germline, CDR1 SNHLY and CDR2 FYNNEI. There are 16 residues in the CDR3. CDR3 coding DNA: TGTGCCAGCAGTGTTGTAGGGATTATATCGGGTGAAAAACTGTTTTTT. Protein: CASSVVGIISGEKLFF.